A single T cell receptor beta chain is shown here with its context. The source of the sample is a study of control samples from healthy donors and cancer patients. Germline CDR1 is LGHDT and CDR2 is YNNKEL (reference sequence). Trimming removed 4 bases at V and 4 bases at J, with 7 bases between. This CDR3 spans 13 amino acids. The assay was immunoSEQ multiplex PCR, and TCRdb's table has in-frame clones only and misses some. The sample has some 120,000 clones, 80% to 95% seen once. Sequencing input: blood. This chain joins TRBV3-1 (or the pseudogene TRBV3-2) and TRBJ2-2; no firm D call. This sequence originates from a man aged 18 to 30 in good health. The CDR3 region is CASSLPTTGELFF. For the CDR3, the DNA is TGTGCCAGCAGCCTCCCCACCACCGGGGAGCTGTTTTTT.